Given below is one T cell receptor beta chain in context. In this sample, this clonotype turned up many times. The antigen it binds to is not known. No base quality values were provided; no much bigger clone lies one nucleotide off. This sample is part of a study of blood T cells in healthy people across ages (dated by TCRdb to 2015 to 2017). In the study overall: In model experiments, roughly one uniquely barcoded TCR beta cDNA molecule per two T cells was captured by template switching. Two additional independent replicas of 1 million unique cDNA reads from the same blood draw were analyzed for two donors (one aged 18 to 30 and one aged 80 or older). To avoid experimental bias, donors of different ages were randomly spread across the sequencing lanes. The study measured age-related changes in TCR beta repertoire diversity using deep sequencing normalized with unique cDNA molecular identifiers. The donors were split into four age groups: young (average 16 years), middle-aged (39), aged (over 55) and long-lived (about 82). Study-level results and caveats: Because the CMV infection status of the donors was unknown, age-related changes in expanded clonotypes may potentially have been confounded. The percentage of naive T cells measured by flow cytometry correlated strongly with observed TCR beta diversity. Observed TCR beta diversity per million T cells fell roughly linearly with age, and a significant reduction was already apparent by age around 40. Because profiling used bulk unsorted PBMCs, naive and antigen-experienced compartments could not be compared conclusively. Estimates of total diversity based on one million sequenced T cells were considered lower bounds and underestimates. The long-lived group showed more naive CD4+ T cells, fewer expanded clones and increased TCR diversity than the aged group, suggesting age selection.

From the cysteine through the phenylalanine, the CDR3 covers 13 amino acids. CDR3 DNA only is kept here, 39 bases in frame from base 1. Compared with germline, V lacks 5 bases and J lacks 5 bases; bases without a gene match: 3. CDR1 and CDR2, per the germline V gene, are SGHTA and FQGNSA. The donors were 40 or so Caucasian individuals from Russia, aged roughly 6 to 90 years, who were systemically healthy. Around 9.7 milliliters of peripheral blood were collected from each donor into EDTA-treated Vacutainer tubes. Ficoll-Paque density-gradient centrifugation was used to isolate PBMCs, with at least 6.5 million per sample. Trizol reagent was used to extract total RNA from the PBMCs, yielding at least 5.5 micrograms per sample. For every donor, flow cytometry on a PBMC aliquot measured the percentage of naive CD45RAhigh/CD27high T cells. Library prep was done by 5' RACE. Sequencing instrument: Illumina HiSeq 2500. A second about 7 to 11 cycle PCR used a sample-barcoded 5' primer and a J-beta primer mix. A template-switch 5' adaptor carrying 12 random nucleotides introduced a unique molecular identifier onto each TCR beta cDNA molecule. Each sample yielded at least 2.5 million CDR3-containing paired-end reads. The Mint cDNA synthesis kit, primed by a TRBC-specific oligonucleotide, was used to synthesize first-strand cDNA from all RNA. Following uracil-DNA glycosylase treatment, all cDNA underwent a first 18-cycle PCR with the universal primers M1SS and BC2_uni_R. Per the source publication's procedure: For normalization, 1 million high-quality reads, each with a distinct molecular identifier, were randomly selected from each sample. Instead of being binned into consensus sequences, reads with shared molecular identifiers were discarded. CDR3 identification, clonotype clustering and error correction used MiTCR with a Q25 quality threshold and the strictest error-elimination algorithm. A nonparametric unseen species model using Euler transformation provided a lower-bound estimate of total TCR beta diversity. TCRdb trimmed public reads at Q25 via fastp, called clones via MiXCR and kept in-frame beta chains. When rows share a CDR3 protein, they turn into one entry using the most common DNA and genes. TCRdb assigned the V and J calls; the authors' analysis was not used. The sample table lists around 1,000,000 distinct CDR3 sequences, more than 30% of them with a count of one. The top ten hold 10% to 15% of the sample.

The sample was blood. The chain employs TRBV7-2 and TRBJ1-5, with 7 bases in between that match TRBD1. This clonotype was obtained from a man younger than 35 in good health. In nucleotide form, the sequence is TGTGCCAGCAGCGTAGACAGGGATCAGCCCCAGCATTTT. The translation is CASSVDRDQPQHF.